This is a list of T cell receptor beta chains from one sample in a study of blood T cells in healthy people across ages. TCRdb reanalysed the 5' RACE reads using MiXCR and keeps one entry per CDR3 protein. This sample has hundreds of thousands of distinct CDR3 sequences, with 20% to 25% found just once. Source material: blood. The receptors come from a man between 65 and 85 years old in good health. Each CDR3 is given with its conserved first and last residue. D genes are given only for firm matches. Clone size appears in some rows only: once, few, many, or a class for an expanded clone.

v_call: TRBV28; clone_size: .; d_call: .; j_call: TRBJ2-7; cdr3_aa: CASTAGGGYEQYF; cdr3_nt: TGTGCCAGCACCGCCGGTGGGGGATACGAGCAGTACTTC
v_call: TRBV7-9; clone_size: once; d_call: .; j_call: TRBJ2-5; cdr3_aa: CASSLVEPQYF; cdr3_nt: TGTGCCAGCAGCTTAGTGGAACCCCAGTACTTC
v_call: TRBV6-2/TRBV6-3; clone_size: few; d_call: .; j_call: TRBJ2-4; cdr3_aa: CASMRDQLTLAKNIQYF; cdr3_nt: TGTGCCAGCATGAGGGACCAATTAACGCTAGCCAAAAACATTCAGTACTTC
v_call: TRBV3-1; clone_size: .; d_call: TRBD2; j_call: TRBJ2-5; cdr3_aa: CASSPAGVGETQYF; cdr3_nt: TGTGCCAGCAGCCCAGCGGGAGTAGGGGAGACCCAGTACTTC
v_call: TRBV4-1; clone_size: few; d_call: TRBD2; j_call: TRBJ2-7; cdr3_aa: CASSQDMASGSDEQYF; cdr3_nt: TGCGCCAGCAGCCAAGATATGGCTAGCGGGAGCGACGAGCAGTACTTC
v_call: TRBV2; clone_size: .; d_call: TRBD2; j_call: TRBJ2-3; cdr3_aa: CASSEFSGGADTQYF; cdr3_nt: TGTGCCAGCAGTGAATTTTCGGGAGGGGCAGATACGCAGTATTTT
v_call: TRBV9; clone_size: .; d_call: TRBD1; j_call: TRBJ1-2; cdr3_aa: CASSSRGEGGYTF; cdr3_nt: TGTGCCAGCAGCTCCAGGGGGGAGGGTGGCTACACCTTC
v_call: TRBV6-5; clone_size: few; d_call: TRBD1; j_call: TRBJ2-7; cdr3_aa: CASSRGQYYEQYF; cdr3_nt: TGTGCCAGCAGCCGGGGACAGTACTACGAGCAGTACTTC
v_call: TRBV7-9; clone_size: few; d_call: .; j_call: TRBJ2-7; cdr3_aa: CASSPLQGPQSSYEQYF; cdr3_nt: TGTGCCAGCAGCCCTCTACAGGGCCCCCAAAGCTCCTACGAGCAGTACTTC
v_call: TRBV29-1; clone_size: .; d_call: .; j_call: TRBJ2-1; cdr3_aa: CSVVQGVNEQFF; cdr3_nt: TGCAGCGTTGTACAGGGAGTAAATGAGCAGTTCTTC
v_call: TRBV5-6; clone_size: few; d_call: TRBD2; j_call: TRBJ2-7; cdr3_aa: CASSLAELAGSYEQYF; cdr3_nt: TGTGCCAGCAGCTTGGCCGAACTAGCGGGATCCTACGAGCAGTACTTC
v_call: TRBV28; clone_size: few; d_call: .; j_call: TRBJ2-5; cdr3_aa: CASSLWQQETQYF; cdr3_nt: TGTGCCAGCAGTTTGTGGCAGCAAGAGACCCAGTACTTC
v_call: TRBV5-1; clone_size: .; d_call: TRBD1; j_call: TRBJ2-1; cdr3_aa: CASSLDRGRTEQFF; cdr3_nt: TGCGCCAGCAGCTTAGACAGGGGTAGGACTGAGCAGTTCTTC
v_call: TRBV20-1; clone_size: .; d_call: TRBD2; j_call: TRBJ2-5; cdr3_aa: CSARDATGLAGAFGETQYF; cdr3_nt: TGCAGTGCTAGAGATGCGACGGGACTAGCGGGAGCCTTTGGAGAGACCCAGTACTTC
v_call: TRBV2; clone_size: .; d_call: TRBD2; j_call: TRBJ2-2; cdr3_aa: CASRHGLAGSNTGELFF; cdr3_nt: TGTGCCAGCAGACACGGACTAGCGGGATCGAACACCGGGGAGCTGTTTTTT
v_call: TRBV29-1; clone_size: few; d_call: .; j_call: TRBJ2-5; cdr3_aa: CSVVLLAGETQYF; cdr3_nt: TGCAGCGTTGTTTTATTAGCTGGCGAGACCCAGTACTTC
v_call: TRBV2; clone_size: .; d_call: .; j_call: TRBJ1-4; cdr3_aa: CASSGERLKNEKLFF; cdr3_nt: TGTGCCAGCAGTGGTGAACGGCTCAAAAATGAAAAACTGTTTTTT
v_call: TRBV7-9; clone_size: .; d_call: TRBD2; j_call: TRBJ2-3; cdr3_aa: CASSLSSVLAGADTQYF; cdr3_nt: TGTGCCAGCAGCTTAAGTTCGGTTCTAGCGGGAGCAGATACGCAGTATTTT
v_call: TRBV14; clone_size: many; d_call: TRBD2; j_call: TRBJ2-5; cdr3_aa: CASSRGLAGQETQYF; cdr3_nt: TGTGCCAGCAGCCGAGGCCTAGCGGGGCAAGAGACCCAGTACTTC
v_call: TRBV28; clone_size: .; d_call: TRBD1; j_call: TRBJ2-2; cdr3_aa: CASSLLRDRTMGELFF; cdr3_nt: TGTGCCAGCAGTCTACTCCGGGACAGGACAATGGGGGAGCTGTTTTTT
v_call: TRBV20-1; clone_size: .; d_call: .; j_call: TRBJ2-1; cdr3_aa: CSADGTPQVNEQFF; cdr3_nt: TGCAGTGCGGATGGGACACCTCAGGTGAATGAGCAGTTCTTC
v_call: TRBV4-1; clone_size: .; d_call: .; j_call: TRBJ1-5; cdr3_aa: CASSQDLGTPNQPQHF; cdr3_nt: TGCGCCAGCAGCCAAGATCTTGGGACACCAAATCAGCCCCAGCATTTT
v_call: TRBV9; clone_size: .; d_call: .; j_call: TRBJ2-7; cdr3_aa: CASSVGDGGYYEQYF; cdr3_nt: TGTGCCAGCAGCGTCGGGGACGGTGGATATTACGAGCAGTACTTC
v_call: TRBV30; clone_size: .; d_call: .; j_call: TRBJ2-4; cdr3_aa: CAWRTSRNIQYF; cdr3_nt: TGTGCCTGGAGAACTAGCCGAAACATTCAGTACTTC
v_call: TRBV7-9; clone_size: many; d_call: .; j_call: TRBJ2-1; cdr3_aa: CASSLALEQLSYNEQFF; cdr3_nt: TGTGCCAGCAGCTTAGCGCTCGAACAACTCTCCTACAATGAGCAGTTCTTC
v_call: TRBV10-2; clone_size: few; d_call: TRBD2; j_call: TRBJ2-3; cdr3_aa: CASSESPSGRSGTDTQYF; cdr3_nt: TGCGCCAGCAGTGAGTCGCCAAGCGGGAGGTCGGGCACAGATACGCAGTATTTT
v_call: TRBV6-6; clone_size: .; d_call: .; j_call: TRBJ2-3; cdr3_aa: CASSFRNTDTQYF; cdr3_nt: TGTGCCAGCAGTTTTCGGAACACAGATACGCAGTATTTT